This TCR beta chain stems from a study of PD-1 blockade in mismatch repair-deficient tumors. The time point: roughly 11-day in vitro stimulation with candidate neoantigen peptide 6. This clone was detected once. Its antigen is currently unknown. The germline gives CDR1 MDHEN, CDR2 SYDVKM. This CDR3 contains 13 residues. V was cut by 6 bases and J by 3 bases, with 11 bases left in between. Only in-frame clones appear in the TCRdb table, and some are missing; sequencing was by immunoSEQ multiplex PCR. In the table there are about 14,000 clones, 86% of which are singletons. The receptor comes from an adult with mismatch repair-deficient cancer. J is TRBJ1-1 and V is TRBV28; possible D gene TRBD1, 5 bases. The source was cells cultured in vitro, collected from a patient treated with pembrolizumab. The CDR3 protein is CASRLDSYTEAFF. Here the CDR3 DNA reads TGTGCCAGCAGACTAGACAGCTACACTGAAGCTTTCTTT.